The 9 T cell receptor beta chains listed next were all sequenced from one sample in a study of TIL therapy for anti-PD-1-resistant metastatic lung cancer. This was the immunoSEQ v3 assay. Clones were sequenced by immunoSEQ multiplex PCR, and TCRdb holds only the in-frame ones, with some missing. The sample lists tens of thousands of clones, approximately 86% seen once, with 5% in the top ten. Described time point: pre-treatment sample, taken before nivolumab and TIL therapy. The specimen was blood, collected at baseline. Receptors originate from a person between 30 and 79 years old with non-small cell lung cancer.

Only a few counts were recorded for this clone. This CDR3 is CASSPGTSGTYEQYF. As DNA, the CDR3 is TGTGCCAGCAGCCCCGGGACTAGCGGGACCTACGAGCAGTACTTC. The chain recombines TRBV6-5 with TRBJ2-7, with 13 bases lining up with TRBD2. The CDR3 consists of 15 residues. The germline CDR1 and CDR2 sequences are MNHEY and SVGAGI. V trimming: 6 bases; J trimming: 2 bases; junction bases outside the gene matches: 4.

The chain uses TRBV29-1 and TRBJ1-2; 9 nucleotides align to TRBD1. This CDR3 has 12 amino acids. Trimming at V came to 3 bases and at J to 10 bases, leaving 6 bases not matched to a gene. Germline-derived CDR1 and CDR2 are SQVTM and ANQGSEA. CDR3: CSVEGQGGIYTF. The CDR3 bases are TGCAGCGTTGAGGGACAGGGTGGTATCTACACCTTC.

This clone came up once. The CDR3 sequence is CASTHGGGANEQFF. The CDR3 DNA reads as TGTGCCAGCACCCATGGCGGGGGGGCAAATGAGCAGTTCTTC. The chain joins TRBV6-6 to TRBJ2-1; 9 bases fit TRBD2. J gave up 7 bases and V 7 bases, and 8 bases lay outside the gene matches. CDR3 length equals 14 residues. The germline V gene has CDR1 MNHNY and CDR2 SVGAGI (reference sequence).

The V gene is TRBV30, the J gene TRBJ1-5; D may be TRBD1 (5 bases). With 5 bases removed from V and 3 bases from J, the gap between germline ends came to 17 bases. This CDR3 region has 15 residues. Germline loops: CDR1 GTSNPN, CDR2 SVGIG (reference sequence). The CDR3, as DNA: TGTGCCTGGGGTAGAGACCAGGGAATCAATCAGCCCCAGCATTTT. Encoded protein: CAWGRDQGINQPQHF.

This clone was counted a few times. DNA for the CDR3: TGTGCCAGCAGTTACGGGGGGATCGGCGAGCAGTACTTC. Protein: CASSYGGIGEQYF. The chain is built from TRBV6-2 or TRBV6-3 and TRBJ2-7; D perhaps matches TRBD2 (6 bases). Deletions cut 2 bases from V and 6 bases from J, with 11 bases between. The CDR3 sequence is 13 residues long. Germline-derived CDR1 and CDR2 are MNHEY and SVGEGT.

The gene calls are TRBV20-1 and TRBJ2-3; 7 bases map to TRBD2. Germline V gene data show CDR1 as DFQATT and CDR2 as SNEGSKA (reference sequence). Losses at the gene ends were 3 bases for V and 6 bases for J; bases not matched to a gene: 0. The CDR3 is 11 residues long. CDR3 in DNA: TGCAGTGCTAGCGGGGGGGATACGCAGTATTTT. As protein: CSASGGDTQYF.

The J gene is TRBJ1-2, the V gene TRBV2; maybe TRBD1 (6 bases). The CDR3 has 15 amino acids. The germline V gene has CDR1 SNHLY and CDR2 FYNNEI. V was cut by 5 bases and J by 8 bases, with 21 bases left in between. The CDR3 DNA sequence: TGTGCCAGCAGTTTGGGGGGCGCCGAAGTAGAGGGCTACACCTTC. Amino acid sequence: CASSLGGAEVEGYTF. Supplemented by reference TRBV2 and TRBJ1-2, the full variable domain reads EPEVTQTPSHQVTQMGQEVILRCVPISNHLYFYWYRQILGQKVEFLVSFYNNEISEKSEIFDDQFSVERPDGSNFTLKIRSTKLEDSAMYFCASSLGGAEVEGYTFGSGTRLTVV.

The V gene is TRBV18, the J gene TRBJ1-2; maybe TRBD1 (5 bases). From germline, CDR1 is KGHSH and CDR2 LQKENI. The CDR3 is 15 amino acids. V dropped 2 bases and J dropped 5 bases, with 15 bases sitting between them. The CDR3 DNA follows: TGTGCCAGCTCACCAGGGCAGGGTGGAGGTTATGGCTACACCTTC. It is translated as CASSPGQGGGYGYTF.

CDR3 nucleotide sequence: TGCAGCGCTCGGACAGGGGGTGACACCGGGGAGCTGTTTTTT. It encodes CSARTGGDTGELFF. This chain joins TRBV29-1 and TRBJ2-2; 10 bases map to TRBD1. Trimming removed 7 bases from V and 3 bases from J; junction bases left unmatched: 5. Per the germline V gene, CDR1 is SQVTM and CDR2 is ANQGSEA. The CDR3 extends over 14 amino acids.